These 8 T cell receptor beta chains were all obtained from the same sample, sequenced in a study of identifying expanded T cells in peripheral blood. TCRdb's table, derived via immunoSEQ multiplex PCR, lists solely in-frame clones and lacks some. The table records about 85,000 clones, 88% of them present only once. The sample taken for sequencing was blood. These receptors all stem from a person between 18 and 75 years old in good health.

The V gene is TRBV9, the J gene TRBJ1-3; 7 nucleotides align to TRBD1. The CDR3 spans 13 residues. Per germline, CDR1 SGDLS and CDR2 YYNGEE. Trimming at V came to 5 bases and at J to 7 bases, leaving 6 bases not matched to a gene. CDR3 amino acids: CASRGGACNTIYF. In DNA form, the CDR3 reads TGTGCCAGCAGAGGGGGCGCGTGCAACACCATATATTTT.

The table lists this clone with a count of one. The CDR3 spells CASSGPGQGKLFF. In nucleotides, the CDR3 is TGTGCCAGCAGCGGACCGGGACAGGGGAAACTGTTTTTT. The chain links TRBV7-9 to TRBJ1-4; TRBD1 aligns across 10 bases. The CDR3 consists of 13 residues. Germline V lookup: CDR1 SEHNR, CDR2 FQNEAQ (reference sequence). V was pared by 5 bases and J by 11 bases, with 5 bases of the junction left unmatched. The whole variable domain, filled in from reference TRBV7-9 and TRBJ1-4, reads DTGVSQNPRHKITKRGQNVTFRCDPISEHNRLYWYRQTLGQGPEFLTYFQNEAQLEKSRLLSDRFSAERPKGSFSTLEIQRTEQGDSAMYLCASSGPGQGKLFFGSGTQLSVL.

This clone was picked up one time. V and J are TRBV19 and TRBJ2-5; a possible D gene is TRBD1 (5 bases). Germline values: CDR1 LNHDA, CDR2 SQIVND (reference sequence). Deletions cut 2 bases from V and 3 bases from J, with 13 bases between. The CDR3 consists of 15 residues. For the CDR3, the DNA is TGTGCCAGTAGTATAATGGGGCAGAAAAAAGAGACCCAGTACTTC. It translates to CASSIMGQKKETQYF.

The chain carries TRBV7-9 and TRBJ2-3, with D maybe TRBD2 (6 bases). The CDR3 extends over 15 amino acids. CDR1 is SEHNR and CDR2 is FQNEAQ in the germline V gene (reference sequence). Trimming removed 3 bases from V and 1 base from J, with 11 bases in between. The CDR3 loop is CASSFRTNRTDTQYF. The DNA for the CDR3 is TGTGCCAGCAGCTTCCGGACTAATCGCACAGATACGCAGTATTTT. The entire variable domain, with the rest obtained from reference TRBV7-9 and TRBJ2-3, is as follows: DTGVSQNPRHKITKRGQNVTFRCDPISEHNRLYWYRQTLGQGPEFLTYFQNEAQLEKSRLLSDRFSAERPKGSFSTLEIQRTEQGDSAMYLCASSFRTNRTDTQYFGPGTRLTVL.

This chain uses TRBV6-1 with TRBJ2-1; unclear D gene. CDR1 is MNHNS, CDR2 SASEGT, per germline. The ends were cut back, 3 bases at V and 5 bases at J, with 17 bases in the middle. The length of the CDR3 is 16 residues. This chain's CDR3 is CASSEMGRPYNNEQFF. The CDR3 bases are TGTGCCAGCAGTGAGATGGGCCGCCCCTACAACAATGAGCAGTTCTTC.

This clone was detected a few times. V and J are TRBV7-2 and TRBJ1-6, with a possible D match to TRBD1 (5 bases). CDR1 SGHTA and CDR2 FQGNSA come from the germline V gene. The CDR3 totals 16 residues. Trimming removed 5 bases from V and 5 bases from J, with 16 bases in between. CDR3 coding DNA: TGTGCCAGCAGCCCGCAAGACAGACAAAATAATTCACCCCTCCACTTT. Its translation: CASSPQDRQNNSPLHF.

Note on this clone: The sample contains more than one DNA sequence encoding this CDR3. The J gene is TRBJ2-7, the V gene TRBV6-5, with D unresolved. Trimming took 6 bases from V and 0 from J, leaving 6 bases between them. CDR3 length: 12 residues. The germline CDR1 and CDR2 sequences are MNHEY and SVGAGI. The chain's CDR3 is CASRGSSYEQYF. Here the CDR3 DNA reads TGTGCCAGCAGGGGTAGCTCCTACGAGCAGTACTTC.

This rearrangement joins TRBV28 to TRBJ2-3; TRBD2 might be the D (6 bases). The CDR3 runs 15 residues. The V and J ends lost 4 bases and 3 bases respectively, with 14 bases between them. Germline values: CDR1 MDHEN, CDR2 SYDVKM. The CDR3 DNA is TGTGCCAGCAGTTCCGGGACTTCAATAACAGATACGCAGTATTTT. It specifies CASSSGTSITDTQYF. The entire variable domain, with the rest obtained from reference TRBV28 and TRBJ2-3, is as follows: DVKVTQSSRYLVKRTGEKVFLECVQDMDHENMFWYRQDPGLGLRLIYFSYDVKMKEKGDIPEGYSVSREKKERFSLILESASTNQTSMYLCASSSGTSITDTQYFGPGTRLTVL.